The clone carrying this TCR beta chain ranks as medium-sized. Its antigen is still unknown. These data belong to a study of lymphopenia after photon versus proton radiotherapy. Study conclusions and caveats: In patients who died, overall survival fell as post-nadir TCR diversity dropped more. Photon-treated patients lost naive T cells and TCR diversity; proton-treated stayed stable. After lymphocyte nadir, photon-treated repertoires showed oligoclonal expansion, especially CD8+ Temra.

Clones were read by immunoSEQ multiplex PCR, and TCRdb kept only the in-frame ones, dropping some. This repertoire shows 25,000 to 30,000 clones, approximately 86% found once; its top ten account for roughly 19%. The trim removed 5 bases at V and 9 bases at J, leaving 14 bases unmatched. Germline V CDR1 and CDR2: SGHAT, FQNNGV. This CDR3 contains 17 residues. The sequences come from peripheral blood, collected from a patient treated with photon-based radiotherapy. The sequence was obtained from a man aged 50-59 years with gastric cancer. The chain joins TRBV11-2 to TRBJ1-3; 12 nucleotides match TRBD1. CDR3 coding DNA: TGTGCCAGCAGCCAAGCCCCCCCGGGACAGGGGGCGGCCACCATATATTTT. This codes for CASSQAPPGQGAATIYF.